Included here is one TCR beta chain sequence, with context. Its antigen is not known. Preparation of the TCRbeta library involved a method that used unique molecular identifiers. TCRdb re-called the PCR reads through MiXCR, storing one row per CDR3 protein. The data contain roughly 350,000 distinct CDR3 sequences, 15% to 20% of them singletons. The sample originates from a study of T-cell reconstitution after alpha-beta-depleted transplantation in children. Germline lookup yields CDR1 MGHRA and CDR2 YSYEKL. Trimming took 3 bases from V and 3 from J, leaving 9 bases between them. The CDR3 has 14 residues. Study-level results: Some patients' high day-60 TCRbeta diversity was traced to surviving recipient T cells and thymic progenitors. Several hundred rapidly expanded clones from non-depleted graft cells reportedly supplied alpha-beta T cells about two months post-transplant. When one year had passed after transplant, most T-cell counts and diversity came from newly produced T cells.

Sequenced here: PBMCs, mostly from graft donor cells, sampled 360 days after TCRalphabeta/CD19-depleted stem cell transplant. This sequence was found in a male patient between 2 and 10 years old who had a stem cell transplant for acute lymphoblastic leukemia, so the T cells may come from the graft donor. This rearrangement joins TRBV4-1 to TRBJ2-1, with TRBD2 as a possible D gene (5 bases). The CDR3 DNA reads TGCGCCAGCAGCCAGGCTGACTACTACAATGAGCAGTTCTTC. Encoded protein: CASSQADYYNEQFF.